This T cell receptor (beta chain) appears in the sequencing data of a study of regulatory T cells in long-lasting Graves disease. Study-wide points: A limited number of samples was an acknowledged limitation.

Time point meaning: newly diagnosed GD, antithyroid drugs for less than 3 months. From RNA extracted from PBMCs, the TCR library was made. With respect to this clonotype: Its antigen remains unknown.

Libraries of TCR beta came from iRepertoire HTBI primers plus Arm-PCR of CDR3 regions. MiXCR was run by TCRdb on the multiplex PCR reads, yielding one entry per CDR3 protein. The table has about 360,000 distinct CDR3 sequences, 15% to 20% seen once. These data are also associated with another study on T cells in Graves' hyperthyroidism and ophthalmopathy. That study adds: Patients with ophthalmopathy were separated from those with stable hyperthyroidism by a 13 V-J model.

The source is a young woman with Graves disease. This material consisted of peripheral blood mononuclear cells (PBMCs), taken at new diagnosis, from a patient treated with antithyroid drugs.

The CDR3: CASSYSPSGTSRSYNEQFF. CDR3 coding DNA: TGTGCCAGCAGTTACTCGCCGTCTGGGACGTCCCGTTCCTACAATGAGCAGTTCTTC. V usage is TRBV6-5 and J usage is TRBJ2-1; D is possibly TRBD1 or TRBD2 (5 bases each). CDR1 is MNHEY and CDR2 is SVGAGI in the germline V gene. The V end lost 0 bases, the J end lost 1 base, and 19 bases lay between the germline ends. CDR3 length: 19 residues.